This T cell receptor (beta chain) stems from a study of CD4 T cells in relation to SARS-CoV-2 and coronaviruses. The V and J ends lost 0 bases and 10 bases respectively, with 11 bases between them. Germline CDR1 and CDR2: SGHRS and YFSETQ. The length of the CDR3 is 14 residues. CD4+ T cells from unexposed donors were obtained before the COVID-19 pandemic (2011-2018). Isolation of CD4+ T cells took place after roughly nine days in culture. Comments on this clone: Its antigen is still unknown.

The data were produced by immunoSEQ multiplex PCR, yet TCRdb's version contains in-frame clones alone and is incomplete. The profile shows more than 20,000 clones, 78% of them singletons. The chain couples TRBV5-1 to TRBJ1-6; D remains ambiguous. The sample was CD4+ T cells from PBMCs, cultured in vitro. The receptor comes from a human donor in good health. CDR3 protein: CASSLGQESSPLHF. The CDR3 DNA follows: TGCGCCAGCAGCTTGGGGCAGGAAAGCTCACCCCTCCACTTT.